Below are 18 T cell receptor beta chains sequenced from a single sample in a study of blood T cell repertoires in COVID-19 (dated by TCRdb to 2019 to 2021). The library was generated by the immunoSEQ multiplex PCR assay. TCRdb mirrors the immuneACCESS table, restricted to in-frame sequences. Some clones are absent from its copies; in checked studies, under half trace to an unresolved V gene, and the reason for the others is unknown. Here the sample has 300,000 to 400,000 clones; approximately 88% occur a single time. 5% of the sample goes to the ten largest clones. Source material: PBMCs or T cells enriched from blood (not recorded which). The receptor source for this set is a man in his thirties or forties who had recovered from COVID-19.

The chain uses TRBV18 and TRBJ2-7, with 7 bases that match TRBD1. The CDR3 contains 14 residues. Germline lookup yields CDR1 KGHSH and CDR2 LQKENI. V dropped 1 base and J dropped 2; count of bases not matched to a gene: 2. CDR3 DNA sequence: TGTGCCAGCTCACCACGGGACAGCGCCTACGAGCAGTACTTC. This encodes CASSPRDSAYEQYF.

The V and J genes are TRBV19 and TRBJ2-3, with D perhaps TRBD2 (5 bases). The germline V gene has CDR1 LNHDA and CDR2 SQIVND (reference sequence). The V end was cut by 5 bases, the J end by 2 bases, with 14 bases between. The CDR3 sequence is 15 residues long. The CDR3: CASSFSADLTDTQYF. CDR3 nucleotides: TGTGCCAGTAGTTTCTCAGCGGATCTCACAGATACGCAGTATTTT.

This chain joins TRBV7-6 and TRBJ1-4; 7 bases agree with TRBD1. This CDR3 is 12 amino acids long. Germline trimming cut 5 bases from V and 8 bases from J; bases unmatched to any gene: 2. CDR1 is SGHVS, CDR2 FNYEAQ, per germline. The DNA of the CDR3 is TGTGCCAGCAGCCAAGGGGGCGAAAAACTGTTTTTT. It specifies CASSQGGEKLFF.

The chain employs TRBV27 and TRBJ2-3; D might be TRBD2 (6 bases). Per the germline V gene, CDR1 is MNHEY and CDR2 is SMNVEV (reference sequence). V dropped 6 bases and J dropped 2 bases, with 9 bases sitting between them. There are 13 residues in the CDR3. CDR3 residues: CASRGLNTDTQYF. The CDR3 DNA reads as TGTGCCAGCAGGGGACTTAACACAGATACGCAGTATTTT.

With respect to this clone: The identical CDR3 is also encoded by other nucleotide sequences in the sample. This chain joins TRBV5-1 and TRBJ1-2; D gene uncertain. Germline-derived CDR1 and CDR2 are SGHRS and YFSETQ. Trimming removed 0 bases at V and 8 bases at J, with 14 bases between. This CDR3 region has 14 residues. In DNA form, the CDR3 reads TGCGCCAGCAGCTTGGAAGGGCAAGGACTCGGCTACACCTTC. It encodes CASSLEGQGLGYTF.

The chain recombines TRBV30 with TRBJ1-1, with D unclear. The germline V gene encodes CDR1 GTSNPN and CDR2 SVGIG (reference sequence). V was pared by 0 bases and J by 0 bases, with 5 bases between. CDR3 size: 13 residues. This chain's CDR3 is CAWSVLMNTEAFF. CDR3 nucleotides: TGTGCCTGGAGTGTGCTAATGAACACTGAAGCTTTCTTT.

The rearrangement links TRBV2 to TRBJ1-6; 7 bases are a match to TRBD1. Germline CDR1 and CDR2: SNHLY and FYNNEI. Losses at the gene ends were 10 bases for V and 9 bases for J; bases not matched to a gene: 9. This CDR3 has 13 residues. The CDR3 nucleotides read TGTGCCACCGGGCCCAGGGGGATTTCACCCCTCCACTTT. Translation gives CATGPRGISPLHF.

The rearrangement uses TRBV3-1 (or the pseudogene TRBV3-2) and TRBJ1-2; D might be TRBD1 (5 bases). Trimming left V 1 base short and J 8 bases short, with 11 bases between. This CDR3 has 13 amino acids. Germline loops: CDR1 LGHDT, CDR2 YNNKEL (reference sequence). Written as DNA, the CDR3 is TGTGCCAGCAGCCAAGCGGCAGGGAACGGCTACACCTTC. It codes for CASSQAAGNGYTF.

V is TRBV7-8 and J is TRBJ2-7; 15 nucleotides align to TRBD2. Germline lookup yields CDR1 SGHVS and CDR2 FQNEAQ. The CDR3 consists of 17 residues. J gave up 5 bases and V 1 base, and 6 bases lay outside the gene matches. The CDR3 region is CASSLGTSGGARHEQYF. The CDR3 DNA reads as TGTGCCAGCAGCTTAGGGACTAGCGGGGGGGCCCGCCACGAGCAGTACTTC.

The chain recombines TRBV11-2 with TRBJ1-1; possibly TRBD1 for D (5 bases). V was pared by 1 base and J by 1 base, with 7 bases between. This CDR3 contains 14 residues. Germline V lookup: CDR1 SGHAT, CDR2 FQNNGV. CDR3 protein: CASSLVGGNTEAFF. CDR3 DNA: TGTGCCAGCAGCTTAGTCGGGGGGAACACTGAAGCTTTCTTT.

The gene calls are TRBV5-1 and TRBJ2-5, with TRBD1 matching 8 bases. Unmatched junction bases numbered 8, after V lost 3 bases and J lost 7 bases. The length of the CDR3 is 14 residues. Germline V gene lookup returns CDR1 SGHRS and CDR2 YFSETQ. CDR3 nucleotides: TGCGCCAGCAGCTCCGCGACAGGGGAAGGGACCCAGTACTTC. It encodes CASSSATGEGTQYF.

This chain connects TRBV7-8 to TRBJ1-4; D gene uncertain. In germline, CDR1 is SGHVS, CDR2 FQNEAQ. The length of the CDR3 is 17 residues. V was shortened by 5 bases and J by 0 bases, with 16 bases between the two germline ends. CDR3 DNA: TGTGCCAGCAGCCCGAGAGGGTCTCCGACAACTAATGAAAAACTGTTTTTT. It codes for CASSPRGSPTTNEKLFF.

The genes are TRBV25-1 and TRBJ2-7; D is undetermined. Per germline, CDR1 MGHDK and CDR2 SYGVNS. V dropped 2 bases and J dropped 2 bases, with 10 bases sitting between them. CDR3 length: 14 residues. The CDR3 sequence is CASSEGGEAYEQYF. As DNA, the CDR3 is TGTGCCAGCAGTGAAGGCGGAGAAGCCTACGAGCAGTACTTC.

The rearrangement joins TRBV3-1 (or the pseudogene TRBV3-2) to TRBJ1-4; no reliable D call. Trimming shortened V by 0 bases and J by 9 bases, and 17 bases separated the two germline ends. The CDR3 extends over 16 amino acids. CDR1 is LGHDT and CDR2 is YNNKEL in the germline V gene (reference sequence). The CDR3 loop reads CASSQDPLGVSQKLFF. In nucleotides, the CDR3 is TGTGCCAGCAGCCAAGATCCCCTGGGAGTTAGCCAAAAACTGTTTTTT.

This clone has only one observation. The genes are TRBV11-2 and TRBJ1-4, with D tentatively TRBD1 (6 bases). The CDR3 runs to 13 residues. CDR1 and CDR2 (germline): SGHAT, FQNNGV. V was shortened by 1 base and J by 7 bases, with 7 bases between the two germline ends. Here the CDR3 DNA reads TGTGCCAGCAGCTTAGCAGGGGCTGAAAAACTGTTTTTT. Protein product: CASSLAGAEKLFF.

V is TRBV7-8 and J is TRBJ1-2; TRBD1 agrees at 9 bases. Germline CDR1 reads SGHVS; CDR2 reads FQNEAQ. The J segment lost 7 bases and the V segment lost 0 bases, leaving 9 bases of the junction unmatched. The CDR3 is 16 amino acids. The DNA for the CDR3 is TGTGCCAGCAGCTTAGCGTTTGTGGGACAGGGTCGTGGCTACACCTTC. As protein: CASSLAFVGQGRGYTF.

The V and J genes are TRBV6-6 and TRBJ2-1; D is perhaps TRBD2 (5 bases). Germline V CDR1 and CDR2: MNHNY, SVGAGI (reference sequence). V was pared by 8 bases and J by 9 bases, with 23 bases between. This CDR3 has 15 amino acids. CDR3 sequence (DNA): TGTGCCAGCGGAAGAGGGAGCGGATCGCATTCTGAGCAGTTCTTC. Amino acids: CASGRGSGSHSEQFF.

The rearrangement links TRBV7-9 to TRBJ2-5; 8 bases match TRBD2. The CDR3 spans 16 residues. V trimming: 5 bases; J trimming: 1 base; junction bases outside the gene matches: 9. Germline-derived CDR1 and CDR2 are SEHNR and FQNEAQ (reference sequence). CDR3: CASSQAGGGPQETQYF. CDR3 DNA sequence: TGTGCCAGCAGCCAAGCGGGCGGGGGGCCCCAAGAGACCCAGTACTTC.